This T cell receptor beta chain was observed in a study of technical replicates of blood from several donors. Assay used: immunoSEQ multiplex PCR; TCRdb lists only in-frame clones, some missing. Of 75,000 to 95,000 clones in the sample, roughly 94% were seen once. Between the trimmed V and J ends, which lost 10 bases and 5 bases, there was a span of 12 bases. This CDR3 comprises 12 residues. Germline values: CDR1 SGHRS, CDR2 YFSETQ. The sequenced material came from T cells isolated from PBMCs. The clonotype was recovered from a human donor in good health. This chain links TRBV5-1 with TRBJ2-2; D gene ambiguous. CDR3 amino acids: CAARGNTGELFF. As DNA, the CDR3 is TGCGCCGCCAGAGGAAATACCGGGGAGCTGTTTTTT. Full variable domain (rest looked up from reference TRBV5-1 and TRBJ2-2): KAGVTQTPRYLIKTRGQQVTLSCSPISGHRSVSWYQQTPGQGLQFLFEYFSETQRNKGNFPGRFSGRQFSNSRSEMNVSTLELGDSALYLCAARGNTGELFFGEGSRLTVL.